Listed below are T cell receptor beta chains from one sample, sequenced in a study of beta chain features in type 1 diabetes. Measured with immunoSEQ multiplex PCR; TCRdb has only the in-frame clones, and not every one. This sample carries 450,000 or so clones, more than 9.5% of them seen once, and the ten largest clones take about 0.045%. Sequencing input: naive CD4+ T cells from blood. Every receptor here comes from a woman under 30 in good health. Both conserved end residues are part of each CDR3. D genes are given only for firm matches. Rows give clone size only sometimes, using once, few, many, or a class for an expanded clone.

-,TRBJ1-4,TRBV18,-,TGTGCCAGCTCACCCCAGTCCCGGGACAACGAAAAACTGTTTTTT,CASSPQSRDNEKLFF
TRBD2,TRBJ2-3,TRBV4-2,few,TGTGCCAGCAGCAAACTAGCGGGGGCTACCCCGGATACGCAGTATTTT,CASSKLAGATPDTQYF
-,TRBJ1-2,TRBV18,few,TGTGCCAGCTCACCACCGTCCGACGGGGGCCTTAATGGCTACACCTTC,CASSPPSDGGLNGYTF
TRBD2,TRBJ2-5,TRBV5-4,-,TGTGCCAGCAGCCCGGCGGGGACTAGCAGGGAGACCCAGTACTTC,CASSPAGTSRETQYF
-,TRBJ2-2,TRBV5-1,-,TGCGCCAGCAGCATGATTGGTCGACTACCCAGAGGGGAAGGAGAGCTGTTTTTT,CASSMIGRLPRGEGELFF
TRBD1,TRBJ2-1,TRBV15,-,TGTGCCACCAGCAGAAACACCGGGACAGTATACAATGAGCAGTTCTTC,CATSRNTGTVYNEQFF
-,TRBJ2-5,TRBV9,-,TGTGCCAGCAGCAGAACCCTCCGCGGAGGGGGACAAGAGACCCAGTACTTC,CASSRTLRGGGQETQYF
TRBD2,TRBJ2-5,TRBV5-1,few,TGCGCCAGCACCGATACTAGCGGGAGTGGAGAGACCCAGTACTTC,CASTDTSGSGETQYF
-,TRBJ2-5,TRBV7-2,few,TGTGCCAGCAGCGCCCCGGTGGGGAGAGAGACCCAGTACTTC,CASSAPVGRETQYF
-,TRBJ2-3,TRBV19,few,TGTGCCAGTAGTCGGACCACTACGTCAGATACGCAGTATTTT,CASSRTTTSDTQYF
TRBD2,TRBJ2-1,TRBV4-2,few,TGTGCCAGCAGTCCACCAGTCCGGAGCGGGAGGCCCAATGAGCAGTTCTTC,CASSPPVRSGRPNEQFF
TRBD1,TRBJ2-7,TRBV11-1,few,TGTGCCAGCAGCCGCTGGGACAGGGTTTACGAGCAGTACTTC,CASSRWDRVYEQYF
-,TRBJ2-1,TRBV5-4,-,TGTGCCAGCAGCTCGGCCGGGACGGCTTACAATGAGCAGTTCTTC,CASSSAGTAYNEQFF
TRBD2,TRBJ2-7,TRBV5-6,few,TGTGCCAGCAGCCCGGGACTAGCGGGAGGGTACGAGCAGTACTTC,CASSPGLAGGYEQYF
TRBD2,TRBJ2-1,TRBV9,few,TGTGCCAGCAGCGGGACTAGCCTTCACAATGAGCAGTTCTTC,CASSGTSLHNEQFF
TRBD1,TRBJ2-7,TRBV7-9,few,TGTGCCAGCAGCTTAGTTGGACAGGATTACGAGCAGTACTTC,CASSLVGQDYEQYF
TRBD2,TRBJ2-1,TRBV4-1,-,TGCGCCAGCAGCCAAGAAAGAGCGGGAATCAGGGAGCAGTTCTTC,CASSQERAGIREQFF
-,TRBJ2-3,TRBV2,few,TGTGCCAGCAGTGAACTAGGGTTTAGCACAGATACGCAGTATTTT,CASSELGFSTDTQYF
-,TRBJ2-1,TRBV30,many,TGTGCCTGGACGTCCCGTTATGGCCGAGACCCCTCCTACAATGAGCAGTTCTTC,CAWTSRYGRDPSYNEQFF
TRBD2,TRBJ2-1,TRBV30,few,TGTGCCTGGAGTGTCCAGAGGACTAGCGGGAGTGGTTCCTACAATGAGCAGTTCTTC,CAWSVQRTSGSGSYNEQFF
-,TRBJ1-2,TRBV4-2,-,TGTGCCAGCAGCCAAGAGGTGAAGGGGCACTATGGCTACACCTTC,CASSQEVKGHYGYTF
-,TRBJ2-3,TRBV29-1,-,TGCAGCGTTGATGGGCAGGGAAGGGATACGCAGTATTTT,CSVDGQGRDTQYF
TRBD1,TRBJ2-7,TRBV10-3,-,TGTGCCATCAGTGAGTCGAGCAGGGGACAGGGTATGTACGAGCAGTACTTC,CAISESSRGQGMYEQYF
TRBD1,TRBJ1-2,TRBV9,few,TGTGCCAGCAGCCCACTGGACAGGGGATATGGGGGCTACACCTTC,CASSPLDRGYGGYTF
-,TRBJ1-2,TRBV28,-,TGTGCCAGCAGCCTGGACGGCAGGGGCTACACCTTC,CASSLDGRGYTF
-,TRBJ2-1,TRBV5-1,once,TGCGCCAGCAGCTTGGGGACAGCCACTAACTACAATGAGCAGTTCTTC,CASSLGTATNYNEQFF
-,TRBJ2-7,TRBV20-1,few,TGCAGTGCTAGAGATGGGAACGAGCAGTACTTC,CSARDGNEQYF
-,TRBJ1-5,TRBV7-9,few,TGTGCCAGCAGCTTCACAGGTAGCAATCAGCCCCAGCATTTT,CASSFTGSNQPQHF
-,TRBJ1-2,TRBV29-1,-,TGCAGCGTTGATCGACGGGGGGATGGCTACACCTTC,CSVDRRGDGYTF
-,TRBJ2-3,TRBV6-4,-,TGTGCCAGCAGTGACCAAATCTCAGATACGCAGTATTTT,CASSDQISDTQYF
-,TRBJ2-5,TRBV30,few,TGTGCCTGGAGCCATCTCCAAGAGACCCAGTACTTC,CAWSHLQETQYF
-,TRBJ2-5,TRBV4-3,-,TGCGCCAGCAGCCAAGTCCTACTAGCTGAGACCCAGTACTTC,CASSQVLLAETQYF
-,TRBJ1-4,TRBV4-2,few,TGTGCCAGCAGCCAACAGGGTCTAGAACTGTTTTTT,CASSQQGLELFF
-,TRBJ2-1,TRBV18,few,TGTGCCAGCTCCCTTATGAATGGTGAGCAGTTCTTC,CASSLMNGEQFF
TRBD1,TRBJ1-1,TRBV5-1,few,TGCGCCAGCAGCTTGGCCCCGACAGGGAAGAACACTGAAGCTTTCTTT,CASSLAPTGKNTEAFF
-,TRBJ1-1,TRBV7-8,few,TGTGCCAGCAGCCTACAGATGAACACTGAAGCTTTCTTT,CASSLQMNTEAFF
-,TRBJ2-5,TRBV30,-,TGTGCCATCGGGACGGGACAAGAGACCCAGTACTTC,CAIGTGQETQYF
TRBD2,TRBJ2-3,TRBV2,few,TGTGCCAGCAGGTGGTCGATGGGCGGGAGTACGCAGTATTTT,CASRWSMGGSTQYF
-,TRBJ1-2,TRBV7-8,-,TGTGCCAGCAGCAGCCAGGCTCTAGCTAACTATGGCTACACCTTC,CASSSQALANYGYTF
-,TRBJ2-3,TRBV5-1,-,TGCGCCAGCAGCTTGGGGGGTACAGATACGCAGTATTTT,CASSLGGTDTQYF
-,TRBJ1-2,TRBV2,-,TGTGCCAGCAGTGGCCCCTATAACAGTGGTGGCTACACCTTC,CASSGPYNSGGYTF
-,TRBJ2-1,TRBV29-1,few,TGCAGCGTTCTCCGGGAAAGACCTAACAATGAGCAGTTCTTC,CSVLRERPNNEQFF
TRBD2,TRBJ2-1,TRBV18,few,TGTGCCAGCTCACCACGACTAGCGGGCTCGAGCTCCTACAATGAGCAGTTCTTC,CASSPRLAGSSSYNEQFF
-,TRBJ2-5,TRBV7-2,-,TGTGCCAGCAGCTTAGCTGGGCGGGGTCACGAGACCCAGTACTTC,CASSLAGRGHETQYF